This paragraph reports one T cell receptor (beta chain). The V end lost 11 bases, the J end lost 0 bases, and 11 bases lay between the germline ends. The CDR3 contains 13 residues. CDR1 is SGHNT, CDR2 YENEEA, per germline. Some clones are missing from TCRdb's copy, which holds only in-frame ones; the method was immunoSEQ multiplex PCR. The table records tens of thousands of clones, approximately 90% of them present only once. This sample is drawn from a study of T cell changes during pregnancy in multiple sclerosis. Material: CD4+ T cells from peripheral blood mononuclear cells, obtained in the second trimester of pregnancy. The chain carries TRBV11-3 and TRBJ1-3; possibly TRBD1 for D (6 bases). This sequence originates from a female donor with multiple sclerosis, enrolled in a pregnancy study. CDR3 region: CACRQDSGNTIYF. CDR3 nucleotides: TGTGCCTGCCGACAGGACTCTGGAAACACCATATATTTT. Full variable domain (missing parts from reference TRBV11-3 and TRBJ1-3): EAGVVQSPRYKIIEKKQPVAFWCNPISGHNTLYWYLQNLGQGPELLIRYENEEAVDDSQLPKDRFSAERLKGVDSTLKIQPAELGDSAVYLCACRQDSGNTIYFGEGSWLTVV.